These 29 T cell receptor beta chains came from one sample sequenced in a study of shared clonotypes between healthy human individuals. The protocol was immunoSEQ multiplex PCR, while the TCRdb copy is restricted to in-frame clones and leaves out a portion. The sample shows roughly 530,000 clones, 90% to 96% of them seen only once. Sequencing was done on a sample of naive CD4+ T cells sorted from blood. Regarding subset: CD45RA+ positively selected. Source of these receptors: a woman aged 30 to 39 in good health.

This sequence joins TRBV29-1 and TRBJ1-4, with a possible D match to TRBD1 (5 bases). Between the trimmed V and J ends, which lost 3 bases and 1 base, there was a span of 15 bases. Germline V CDR1 and CDR2: SQVTM, ANQGSEA. This CDR3 has 16 residues. DNA of the CDR3: TGCAGCGTTGATACTCAGGCAGGGCGAACTAATGAAAAACTGTTTTTT. Encoded protein: CSVDTQAGRTNEKLFF.

This clone was observed a handful of times. J is TRBJ1-4 and V is TRBV15; no reliable D call. The CDR3 length is 17 residues. Trimming took off 0 bases at V and 8 bases at J, with 19 bases between the two ends. Germline CDR1 is LNHNV and CDR2 is YYDKDF (reference sequence). The CDR3 DNA reads as TGTGCCACCAGCAGAGATATAATGAGGCCGGGGAGAGAAAAACTGTTTTTT. It yields the protein CATSRDIMRPGREKLFF.

The chain links TRBV5-6 to TRBJ2-5; the match to TRBD1 covers 11 bases. The DNA end is more similar to TRBJ2-7, so the J call may be wrong. CDR1 SGHDT and CDR2 YYEEEE come from the germline V gene. This CDR3 has 18 amino acids. This CDR3 reads CASSPSRLGQGASYEQYF. The CDR3 DNA follows: TGTGCCAGCAGCCCAAGTCGATTAGGACAGGGGGCTTCCTACGAGCAGTACTTC.

The chain combines TRBV27 with TRBJ2-7, with 10 bases aligning to TRBD2. The CDR3 has 16 amino acids. The V segment lost 0 bases and the J segment 4 bases; nucleotides outside the gene matches: 6. The germline gives CDR1 MNHEY, CDR2 SMNVEV (reference sequence). The CDR3 protein is CASSLSIASGGYEQYF. CDR3 bases: TGTGCCAGCAGTTTATCGATCGCTAGCGGGGGATACGAGCAGTACTTC.

This chain uses TRBV18 with TRBJ2-5; TRBD2 matches at 9 bases. Germline V gene data show CDR1 as KGHSH and CDR2 as LQKENI. Trimming at V came to 2 bases and at J to 0 bases, leaving 4 bases not matched to a gene. The CDR3 length is 16 residues. In nucleotides, the CDR3 is TGTGCCAGCTCACCAGCCTCTAGCGGGAACCAAGAGACCCAGTACTTC. Translation: CASSPASSGNQETQYF.

This chain links TRBV7-6 with TRBJ2-1; possible D gene TRBD1, 5 bases. CDR1 is SGHVS and CDR2 is FNYEAQ in the germline V gene. The CDR3 is 18 amino acids. The ends were cut back, 5 bases at V and 6 bases at J, with 26 bases in the middle. In nucleotides, the CDR3 is TGTGCCAGCAGCCAACAGGCTGCAGCTGAGAGTTGGGGCAATGAGCAGTTCTTC. Translating it yields CASSQQAAAESWGNEQFF.

V is TRBV28 and J is TRBJ2-3; D is ambiguous. CDR1 MDHEN and CDR2 SYDVKM come from the germline V gene. The CDR3 length is 15 residues. V was shortened by 3 bases and J by 4 bases, with 14 bases between the two germline ends. CDR3 protein: CASSLMAIIPDTQYF. CDR3 coding DNA: TGTGCCAGCAGTTTGATGGCGATAATCCCAGATACGCAGTATTTT. Based on the CDR3 plus reference TRBV28 and TRBJ2-3, the full variable domain is DVKVTQSSRYLVKRTGEKVFLECVQDMDHENMFWYRQDPGLGLRLIYFSYDVKMKEKGDIPEGYSVSREKKERFSLILESASTNQTSMYLCASSLMAIIPDTQYFGPGTRLTVL.

V usage is TRBV28 and J usage is TRBJ2-4; a possible D gene is TRBD1 (6 bases). Germline-derived CDR1 and CDR2 are MDHEN and SYDVKM. V was cut by 1 base and J by 6 bases, with 10 bases left in between. The CDR3 contains 14 residues. CDR3 bases: TGTGCCAGCAGTTTATCAGGGGTGGGAAACATTCAGTACTTC. Amino acids: CASSLSGVGNIQYF.

The V and J genes are TRBV4-1 and TRBJ2-5, with a tentative D call TRBD2 (5 bases). V lost 1 base to trimming and J lost 4 bases, with 13 bases between them. Germline V gene data show CDR1 as MGHRA and CDR2 as YSYEKL. The CDR3 has 15 amino acids. The CDR3 region is CASSQGRFRLETQYF. The CDR3 nucleotides read TGCGCCAGCAGCCAAGGGAGGTTCCGCCTAGAGACCCAGTACTTC.

The chain is built from TRBV19 and TRBJ2-7; 11 nucleotides match TRBD2. V lost 4 bases and J lost 4; bases outside the gene matches: 3. This CDR3 has 14 residues. The germline V gene encodes CDR1 LNHDA and CDR2 SQIVND (reference sequence). The CDR3 nucleotides are TGTGCCAGTAGTACCACTAGCGGGAGATACGAGCAGTACTTC. Protein product: CASSTTSGRYEQYF.

This chain uses TRBV14 with TRBJ2-7, with TRBD2 as a possible D gene (5 bases). From germline, CDR1 is SGHDN and CDR2 FVKESK. V was pared by 0 bases and J by 2 bases, with 8 bases between. The CDR3 sequence is 14 residues long. The CDR3 loop reads CASSQDSLAYEQYF. CDR3 bases: TGTGCCAGCAGCCAAGATTCACTAGCCTACGAGCAGTACTTC.

This sequence joins TRBV11-2 and TRBJ2-7; unclear D gene. Per the germline V gene, CDR1 is SGHAT and CDR2 is FQNNGV. V was shortened by 0 bases and J by 0 bases, with 9 bases between the two germline ends. The CDR3 is 15 residues long. Here the CDR3 reads CASSLDQAISYEQYF. The CDR3 DNA follows: TGTGCCAGCAGCTTAGATCAGGCCATCTCCTACGAGCAGTACTTC.

The gene calls are TRBV29-1 and TRBJ2-5; D possibly corresponds to TRBD2 (7 bases). The germline V gene encodes CDR1 SQVTM and CDR2 ANQGSEA. V lost 6 bases to trimming and J lost 5 bases, with 19 bases between them. This CDR3 is 14 amino acids long. This CDR3 reads CSVHRGLGGETQYF. Here the CDR3 DNA reads TGCAGCGTGCACCGAGGACTAGGGGGGGAGACCCAGTACTTC. The variable domain in full, with the rest retrieved from reference TRBV29-1 and TRBJ2-5, is SAVISQKPSRDICQRGTSLTIQCQVDSQVTMMFWYRQQPGQSLTLIATANQGSEATYESGFVIDKFPISRPNLTFSTLTVSNMSPEDSSIYLCSVHRGLGGETQYFGPGTRLLVL.

V and J are TRBV11-2 and TRBJ2-3; D may match TRBD1 or TRBD2 (5 bases each). CDR1 is SGHAT, CDR2 FQNNGV, per germline. The CDR3 is 16 residues long. The V end lost 5 bases, the J end lost 8 bases, and 23 bases lay between the germline ends. As DNA, the CDR3 is TGTGCCAGCAGCCCGGCGGACTCACAGAGGGGCAGTACGCAGTATTTT. This sequence encodes CASSPADSQRGSTQYF.

The chain joins TRBV6-1 to TRBJ1-2; 7 bases match TRBD1. The CDR3 extends over 13 amino acids. Germline CDR1 MNHNS, CDR2 SASEGT. V shed 1 base and J 4 bases; nucleotides not matched to a gene: 0. The CDR3 DNA sequence: TGTGCCAGCAGTGAAGACAGGGGCTATGGCTACACCTTC. Amino acid sequence: CASSEDRGYGYTF.

The CDR3 DNA reads TGTGCCAGCAGCTTTCTGGAGGGGACCCAGTACTTC. Protein: CASSFLEGTQYF. This chain joins TRBV7-9 and TRBJ2-5; possibly TRBD2 for D (6 bases). The CDR3 contains 12 residues. The germline V and J ends were trimmed by 3 bases and 7 bases, with 9 bases remaining between them. From germline, CDR1 is SEHNR and CDR2 FQNEAQ (reference sequence). The variable domain in full, with the rest retrieved from reference TRBV7-9 and TRBJ2-5, is DTGVSQNPRHKITKRGQNVTFRCDPISEHNRLYWYRQTLGQGPEFLTYFQNEAQLEKSRLLSDRFSAERPKGSFSTLEIQRTEQGDSAMYLCASSFLEGTQYFGPGTRLLVL.

V usage is TRBV2 and J usage is TRBJ2-7, with D uncertain. The CDR3 spans 13 residues. Germline assignment: CDR1 SNHLY and CDR2 FYNNEI. V was pared by 7 bases and J by 6 bases, with 16 bases between. CDR3 amino acids: CASTLVLSAEQYF. As DNA, the CDR3 is TGTGCCAGCACCCTCGTCTTGTCGGCCGAGCAGTACTTC. The whole variable domain, filled in from reference TRBV2 and TRBJ2-7, reads EPEVTQTPSHQVTQMGQEVILRCVPISNHLYFYWYRQILGQKVEFLVSFYNNEISEKSEIFDDQFSVERPDGSNFTLKIRSTKLEDSAMYFCASTLVLSAEQYFGPGTRLTVT.

This chain uses TRBV2 with TRBJ2-7, with TRBD2 as a possible D gene (6 bases). V lost 3 bases and J lost 5, with 11 bases in between. The CDR3 runs 13 residues. Looked up from germline, CDR1 is SNHLY and CDR2 is FYNNEI. The CDR3 DNA reads TGTGCCAGCAGTGAGGGGGAGGCCCACGAGCAGTACTTC. Its protein product is CASSEGEAHEQYF.

A remark on this clone: Other DNA variants within this sample encode the same CDR3. J is TRBJ2-2 and V is TRBV5-1; D is ambiguous. V was pared by 0 bases and J by 0 bases, with 9 bases between. Germline CDR1 is SGHRS and CDR2 is YFSETQ. The CDR3 extends over 16 amino acids. This chain's CDR3 is CASSLGQRANTGELFF. Here the CDR3 DNA reads TGCGCCAGCAGCTTGGGGCAGCGAGCGAACACCGGGGAGCTGTTTTTT.

The V and J genes are TRBV2 and TRBJ1-5, with unresolved D. This CDR3 has 16 residues. Germline lookup yields CDR1 SNHLY and CDR2 FYNNEI. V was trimmed by 2 bases and J by 0 bases, leaving 11 bases between them. In nucleotides, the CDR3 is TGTGCCAGCAGTGAATTCCAGGTGTATAGCAATCAGCCCCAGCATTTT. Its translation: CASSEFQVYSNQPQHF.

The chain recombines TRBV12-5 with TRBJ2-1; 10 bases line up with TRBD2. After removal of 5 bases from V and 3 bases from J, the junction contained 10 bases not matched to a gene. The length of the CDR3 is 17 residues. CDR1 is LGHNT and CDR2 is FRNRAP in the germline V gene. The DNA for the CDR3 is TGTGCTAGTGGTCCCCGAAATACTAGCGGGGACTACAATGAGCAGTTCTTC. This encodes CASGPRNTSGDYNEQFF.

The V and J genes are TRBV28 and TRBJ2-7, with TRBD2 matching 7 bases. The germline V gene has CDR1 MDHEN and CDR2 SYDVKM. Unmatched junction bases numbered 7, after V lost 8 bases and J lost 3 bases. The CDR3 contains 13 residues. In nucleotides, the CDR3 is TGTGCCAGCTCTAGCGGCGCTTACTACGAGCAGTACTTC. Translated, it gives CASSSGAYYEQYF.

The chain employs TRBV19 and TRBJ2-3, with a possible D match to TRBD2 (6 bases). The germline V gene encodes CDR1 LNHDA and CDR2 SQIVND (reference sequence). V was cut by 9 bases and J by 0 bases, with 16 bases left in between. This CDR3 region has 15 residues. In nucleotides, the CDR3 is TGTGCCAGCCGGCCCCCGGGACTGAGCACAGATACGCAGTATTTT. Translating it yields CASRPPGLSTDTQYF. The full variable domain, its missing parts supplied by reference TRBV19 and TRBJ2-3, is DGGITQSPKYLFRKEGQNVTLSCEQNLNHDAMYWYRQDPGQGLRLIYYSQIVNDFQKGDIAEGYSVSREKKESFPLTVTSAQKNPTAFYLCASRPPGLSTDTQYFGPGTRLTVL.

The chain carries TRBV28 and TRBJ2-3; D not certain. The CDR3 is made up of 13 amino acids. Trimming left V 3 bases short and J 7 bases short, with 11 bases between. Germline values: CDR1 MDHEN, CDR2 SYDVKM. The CDR3 sequence: CASSFVLPNTQYF. The CDR3 coding sequence is TGTGCCAGCAGTTTTGTCCTCCCCAATACGCAGTATTTT.

This clone was counted once. The chain uses TRBV7-3 and TRBJ2-1; 14 positions match TRBD2. V shed 5 bases and J 8 bases; nucleotides not matched to a gene: 8. The CDR3 covers 16 residues. The V gene's germline CDR1 is SGHTA and CDR2 FQGTGA. The CDR3 protein is CASSPTGTSGSDEQFF. The CDR3, as DNA: TGTGCCAGCAGCCCCACCGGGACTAGCGGGAGCGATGAGCAGTTCTTC.

This chain joins TRBV14 and TRBJ2-7; D might be TRBD2 (6 bases). CDR1 and CDR2 (germline): SGHDN, FVKESK. There are 16 residues in the CDR3. Trimming left V 1 base short and J 6 bases short, with 19 bases between. The CDR3 spells CASSQVRGESYREQYF. The CDR3 DNA is TGTGCCAGCAGCCAAGTACGCGGGGAAAGCTATCGCGAGCAGTACTTC.

The chain joins TRBV7-9 to TRBJ1-2, with 8 bases that match TRBD1. V was clipped by 5 bases and J by 4 bases; unmatched bases: 9. CDR1 and CDR2 from the germline V gene are SEHNR and FQNEAQ (reference sequence). CDR3 length: 15 residues. The CDR3 sequence: CASSPLAGGFYGYTF. The DNA of the CDR3 is TGTGCCAGCAGCCCCCTAGCAGGGGGCTTCTATGGCTACACCTTC.

This clone came up once. The chain employs TRBV7-9 and TRBJ2-3; possible D gene TRBD2, 6 bases. CDR3 length: 15 amino acids. V lost 5 bases and J lost 2, with 14 bases in between. CDR1 and CDR2 (germline): SEHNR, FQNEAQ (reference sequence). CDR3 in amino acids: CASSPGTYYTDTQYF. CDR3 bases: TGTGCCAGCAGCCCTGGGACTTATTACACAGATACGCAGTATTTT. Full variable domain (missing parts from reference TRBV7-9 and TRBJ2-3): DTGVSQNPRHKITKRGQNVTFRCDPISEHNRLYWYRQTLGQGPEFLTYFQNEAQLEKSRLLSDRFSAERPKGSFSTLEIQRTEQGDSAMYLCASSPGTYYTDTQYFGPGTRLTVL.

The chain joins TRBV11-2 to TRBJ1-1; perhaps TRBD1 as D (5 bases). The V and J ends lost 1 base and 4 bases respectively, with 13 bases between them. The CDR3 is 15 amino acids. CDR1 and CDR2 (germline): SGHAT, FQNNGV. This chain's CDR3 is CASSLVKGAFTEAFF. The CDR3 bases are TGTGCCAGCAGCTTAGTTAAAGGGGCCTTCACTGAAGCTTTCTTT.